The text below deals with one T cell receptor (beta chain). From the 5' RACE reads, TCRdb called clonotypes with MiXCR, one entry per CDR3 protein. The table shows around 220,000 distinct CDR3 sequences, with roughly 13% occurring only once. The sample belongs to a study of identical twins. J lost 5 bases, V lost 8 bases, and 4 bases had no gene match. The germline V gene has CDR1 SGHVS and CDR2 FQNEAQ. The CDR3 is made up of 13 amino acids. This sequence joins TRBV7-8 and TRBJ2-1, with 9 bases matching TRBD2. Input material: memory (CD45RO+) T cells sorted from blood. The origin of this receptor is a young woman in good health. This CDR3 is CASRLAVHNEQFF. In nucleotides, the CDR3 is TGTGCCAGCCGACTAGCGGTCCACAATGAGCAGTTCTTC.